This record looks at one TCR beta chain sequence and its context. Its antigen is still unknown. TCRdb ran MiXCR on the reads and lists one entry per CDR3 protein. This sample has hundreds of thousands of distinct CDR3 sequences, with around a third found just once. This specimen belongs to a study of T cell repertoires in cytomegalovirus infection. The origin of this receptor is a human donor in good health (CMV status not recorded). Some clones in this sample may be carry-over from other donors' samples. The sample in question was cultured PBMCs, obtained from culture after CMV antigen stimulation.

CDR3 in amino acids: CASSLDIHQPQHF. In DNA, the CDR3 is TGCGCCAGCAGCTTGGACATTCATCAGCCCCAGCATTTT. J is TRBJ1-5 and V is TRBV5-1; D uncertain. Trimming shortened V by 0 bases and J by 5 bases, and 6 bases separated the two germline ends. Looked up from germline, CDR1 is SGHRS and CDR2 is YFSETQ. The CDR3 runs to 13 residues.